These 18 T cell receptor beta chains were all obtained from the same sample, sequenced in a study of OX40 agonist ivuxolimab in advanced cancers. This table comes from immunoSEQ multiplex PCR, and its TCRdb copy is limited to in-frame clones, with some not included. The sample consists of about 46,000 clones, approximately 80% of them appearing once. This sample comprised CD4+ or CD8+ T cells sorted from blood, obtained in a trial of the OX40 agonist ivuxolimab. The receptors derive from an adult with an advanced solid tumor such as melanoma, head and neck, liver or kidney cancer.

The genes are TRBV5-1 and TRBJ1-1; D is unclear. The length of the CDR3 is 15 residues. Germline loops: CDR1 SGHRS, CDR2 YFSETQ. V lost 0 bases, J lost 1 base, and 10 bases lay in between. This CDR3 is CASSLEGVRNTEAFF. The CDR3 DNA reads TGCGCCAGCAGCTTGGAGGGAGTTAGGAACACTGAAGCTTTCTTT.

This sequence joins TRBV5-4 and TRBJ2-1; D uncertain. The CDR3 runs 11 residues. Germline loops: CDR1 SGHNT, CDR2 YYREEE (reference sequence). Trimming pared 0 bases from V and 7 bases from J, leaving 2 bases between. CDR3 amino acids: CASSLGNEQFF. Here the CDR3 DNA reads TGTGCCAGCAGCTTGGGGAATGAGCAGTTCTTC.

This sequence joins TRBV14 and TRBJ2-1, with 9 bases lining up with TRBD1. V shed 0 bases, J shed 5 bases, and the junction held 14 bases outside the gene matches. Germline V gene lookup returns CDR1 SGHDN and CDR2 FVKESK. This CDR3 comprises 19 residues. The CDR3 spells CASSQDRGQGASGHNEQFF. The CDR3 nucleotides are TGTGCCAGCAGCCAAGATCGGGGACAGGGAGCGTCGGGGCACAATGAGCAGTTCTTC.

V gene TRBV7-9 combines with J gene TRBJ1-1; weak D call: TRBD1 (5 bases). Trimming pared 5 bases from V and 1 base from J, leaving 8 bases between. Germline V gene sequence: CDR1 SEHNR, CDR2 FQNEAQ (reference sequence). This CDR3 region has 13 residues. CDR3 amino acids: CASSPGQNTEAFF. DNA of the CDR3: TGTGCCAGCAGCCCCGGACAGAACACTGAAGCTTTCTTT.

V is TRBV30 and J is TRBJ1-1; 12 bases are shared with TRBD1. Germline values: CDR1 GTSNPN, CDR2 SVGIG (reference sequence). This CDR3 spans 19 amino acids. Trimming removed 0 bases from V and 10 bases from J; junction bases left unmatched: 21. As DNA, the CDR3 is TGTGCCTGGAGTGTACGGTGGGACAGGGGGCGAGGAGGTTCGGACGGAGCTTTCTTT. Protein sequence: CAWSVRWDRGRGGSDGAFF.

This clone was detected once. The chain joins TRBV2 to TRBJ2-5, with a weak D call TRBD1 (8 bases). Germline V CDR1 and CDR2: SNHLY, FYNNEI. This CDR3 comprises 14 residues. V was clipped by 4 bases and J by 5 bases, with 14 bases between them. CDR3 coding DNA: TGTGCCAGCAGTGTACAGGGGGGGTGGGAGACCCAGTACTTC. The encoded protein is CASSVQGGWETQYF.

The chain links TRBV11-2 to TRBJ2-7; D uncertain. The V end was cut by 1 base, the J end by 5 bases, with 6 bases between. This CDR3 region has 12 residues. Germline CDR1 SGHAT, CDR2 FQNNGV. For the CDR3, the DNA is TGTGCCAGCAGCTTAGGTATGCACGAGCAGTACTTC. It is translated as CASSLGMHEQYF.

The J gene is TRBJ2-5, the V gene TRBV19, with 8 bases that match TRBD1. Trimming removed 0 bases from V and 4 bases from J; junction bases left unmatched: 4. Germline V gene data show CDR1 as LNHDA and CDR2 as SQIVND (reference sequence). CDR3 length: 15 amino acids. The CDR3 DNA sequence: TGTGCCAGTAGTATAGAAGGCAGGGGGCGAGAGACCCAGTACTTC. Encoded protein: CASSIEGRGRETQYF.

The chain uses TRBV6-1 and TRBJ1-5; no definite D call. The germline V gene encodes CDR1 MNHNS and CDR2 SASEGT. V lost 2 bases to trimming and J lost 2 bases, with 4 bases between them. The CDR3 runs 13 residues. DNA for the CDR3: TGTGCCAGCAGTGAAAAGGGCAATCAGCCCCAGCATTTT. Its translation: CASSEKGNQPQHF.

CDR3 in DNA: TGTGCCAGCAGCTTGAGGAGCGGGGGGGCTGGCACAGATACGCAGTATTTT. Translated, it gives CASSLRSGGAGTDTQYF. The gene calls are TRBV5-4 and TRBJ2-3; 10 positions agree with TRBD2. Germline V gives CDR1 SGHNT, CDR2 YYREEE (reference sequence). CDR3 length equals 17 residues. The ends lost 1 base at V and 1 base at J; junction bases unmatched: 6.

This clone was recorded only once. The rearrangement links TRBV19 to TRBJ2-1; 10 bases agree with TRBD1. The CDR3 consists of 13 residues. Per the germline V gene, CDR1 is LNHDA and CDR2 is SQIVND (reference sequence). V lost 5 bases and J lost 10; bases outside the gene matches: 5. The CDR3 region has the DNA TGTGCCAGTAGTGGGACAGGGGTTTTAGAGCAGTTCTTC. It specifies CASSGTGVLEQFF.

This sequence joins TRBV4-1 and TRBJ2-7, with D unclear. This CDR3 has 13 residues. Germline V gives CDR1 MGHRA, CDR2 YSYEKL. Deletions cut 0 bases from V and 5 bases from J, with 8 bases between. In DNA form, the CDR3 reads TGCGCCAGCAGCCAAGATCCCCAGAACGAGCAGTACTTC. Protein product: CASSQDPQNEQYF.

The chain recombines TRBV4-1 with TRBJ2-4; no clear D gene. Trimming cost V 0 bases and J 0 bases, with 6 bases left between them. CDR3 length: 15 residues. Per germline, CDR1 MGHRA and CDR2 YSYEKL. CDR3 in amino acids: CASSQDIQAKNIQYF. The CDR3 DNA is TGCGCCAGCAGCCAAGATATCCAAGCCAAAAACATTCAGTACTTC.

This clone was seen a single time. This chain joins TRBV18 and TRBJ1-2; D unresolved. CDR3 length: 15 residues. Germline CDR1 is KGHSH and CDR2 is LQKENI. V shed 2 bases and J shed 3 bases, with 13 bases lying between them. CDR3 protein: CASSPTADAYYGYTF. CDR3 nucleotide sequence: TGTGCCAGCTCACCAACCGCGGATGCCTACTATGGCTACACCTTC.

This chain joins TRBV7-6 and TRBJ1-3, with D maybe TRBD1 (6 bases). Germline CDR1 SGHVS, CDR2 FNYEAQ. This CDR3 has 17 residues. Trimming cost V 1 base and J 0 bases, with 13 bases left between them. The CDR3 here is CASSLGGQRYSGNTIYF. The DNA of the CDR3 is TGTGCCAGCAGCTTAGGTGGACAGCGGTACTCTGGAAACACCATATATTTT.

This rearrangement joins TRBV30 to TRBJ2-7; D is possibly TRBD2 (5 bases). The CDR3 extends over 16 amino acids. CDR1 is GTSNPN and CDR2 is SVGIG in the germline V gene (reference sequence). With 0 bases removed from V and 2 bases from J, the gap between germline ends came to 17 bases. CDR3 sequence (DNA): TGTGCCTGGAGTGTACGGGCGGGTCCGACACCCTACGAGCAGTACTTC. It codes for CAWSVRAGPTPYEQYF.

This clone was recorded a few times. The CDR3 protein is CAWSVLGQVGYTF. DNA for the CDR3: TGTGCCTGGAGTGTACTCGGACAGGTTGGCTACACCTTC. The chain carries TRBV30 and TRBJ1-2, with 7 bases lining up with TRBD1. This CDR3 is built from 13 residues. V lost 0 bases to trimming and J lost 7 bases; unmatched junction nucleotides: 5. Germline V gene sequence: CDR1 GTSNPN, CDR2 SVGIG (reference sequence).

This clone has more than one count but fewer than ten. The CDR3 here is CASSINSNQPQHF. In DNA, the CDR3 is TGTGCCAGCAGCATAAATAGCAATCAGCCCCAGCATTTT. This chain joins TRBV7-7 and TRBJ1-5; D call uncertain. The CDR3 spans 13 residues. Trimming removed 5 bases from V and 0 bases from J, with 5 bases in between. CDR1 SSHAT and CDR2 FNYEAQ come from the germline V gene (reference sequence).